This entry is about one T cell receptor beta chain. This entry is derived from a study of OX40 agonist ivuxolimab in advanced cancers. The J segment lost 4 bases and the V segment lost 8 bases, leaving 14 bases of the junction unmatched. CDR1 is SGHTA and CDR2 is FQGNSA in the germline V gene. CDR3 length: 16 residues. Repertoires were generated with immunoSEQ multiplex PCR, while TCRdb's copy carries only in-frame clones and drops some. Of fewer than 60,000 clones listed, over 60% were seen once; the top ten hold roughly 7.9%. The V call is TRBV7-2, the J call TRBJ2-1; 7 nucleotides agree with TRBD2. The starting material was CD4+ or CD8+ T cells sorted from blood, obtained in a trial of the OX40 agonist ivuxolimab. The receptor was isolated from an adult with an advanced solid tumor such as melanoma, head and neck, liver or kidney cancer. The CDR3 sequence: CASDLRSGRPYNEQFF. Here the CDR3 DNA reads TGTGCCAGCGACTTACGCTCCGGGAGGCCTTACAATGAGCAGTTCTTC.